The 26 T cell receptor beta chains below all came from one sample that was sequenced in a study of blood T cell repertoires in COVID-19 (TCRdb year 2020). Receptor amplification or capture employed the immunoSEQ multiplex PCR assay. TCRdb carries this immuneACCESS record with in-frame sequences only. Its versions omit some clonotypes, under half of them owing to an unresolved V gene in the studies checked, with the rest unexplained. The sample includes 130,000 to 150,000 clones, with more than 75% observed a single time. Roughly 2.6% of the sample is in the top ten clones. Sequenced input: peripheral blood. These receptors originate from a human donor with acute or convalescent COVID-19. The donor label of this sample is uncertain.

The rearrangement links TRBV7-6 to TRBJ1-2, with 7 bases identical to TRBD1. The V and J ends lost 3 bases and 5 bases, in that order; junction bases with no gene match: 12. The germline gives CDR1 SGHVS, CDR2 FNYEAQ. The CDR3 sequence is 16 residues long. CDR3 loop: CASSLETGPKNYGYTF. Here the CDR3 DNA reads TGTGCCAGCAGCTTGGAGACAGGGCCAAAAAATTATGGCTACACCTTC.

This chain connects TRBV9 to TRBJ2-1, with D possibly TRBD1 on 6 matching bases. Germline V gives CDR1 SGDLS, CDR2 YYNGEE. V shed 2 bases and J shed 9 bases, with 21 bases lying between them. The CDR3 is 16 residues long. DNA of the CDR3: TGTGCCAGCAGCGTCCGTGGTACCGTGGGGGCCGGTGAGCAGTTCTTC. This encodes CASSVRGTVGAGEQFF.

This clone has a handful of counts. The rearrangement joins TRBV18 to TRBJ2-2; 12 bases fit TRBD2. CDR3 length: 16 amino acids. Germline values: CDR1 KGHSH, CDR2 LQKENI. V trimming: 3 bases; J trimming: 4 bases; junction bases outside the gene matches: 3. The CDR3 sequence: CASSPGLAGTTGELFF. For the CDR3, the DNA is TGTGCCAGCTCACCCGGACTAGCGGGGACCACCGGGGAGCTGTTTTTT.

This rearrangement joins TRBV2 to TRBJ2-2; 7 bases line up with TRBD1. This CDR3 spans 16 amino acids. V shed 6 bases, J shed 1 base, and the junction held 8 bases outside the gene matches. Germline loops: CDR1 SNHLY, CDR2 FYNNEI. Written as DNA, the CDR3 is TGTGCCAGCAGCCGACAGGGTCCGGGGAACACCGGGGAGCTGTTTTTT. Amino acids: CASSRQGPGNTGELFF.

This rearrangement joins TRBV7-2 to TRBJ2-5; 9 bases are shared with TRBD2. Looked up from germline, CDR1 is SGHTA and CDR2 is FQGNSA. J was trimmed by 5 bases and V by 4 bases; bases with no gene match: 14. The CDR3 is made up of 17 amino acids. CDR3 sequence (DNA): TGTGCCAGCAGCTCGACCATAGCGGGAGCTACCTGGGAGACCCAGTACTTC. Translation: CASSSTIAGATWETQYF.

V gene TRBV5-3 combines with J gene TRBJ1-3, with 7 bases aligning to TRBD1. TRBV5-3 is sorted into the ORF group, with uncertain function. The CDR3 totals 20 residues. With 0 bases clipped from V and 0 bases from J, the junction kept 15 bases outside the gene matches. The CDR3 spells CARSLGITGTVIFSGNTIYF. CDR3 nucleotides: TGTGCCAGAAGCTTGGGGATCACCGGGACAGTAATCTTCTCTGGAAACACCATATATTTT.

The gene calls are TRBV2 and TRBJ2-2, with D hard to call. The CDR3 sequence is 15 residues long. Germline V CDR1 and CDR2: SNHLY, FYNNEI. Trimming removed 6 bases from V and 0 bases from J, with 11 bases in between. CDR3 in amino acids: CASRIRRANTGELFF. The CDR3 DNA follows: TGTGCCAGCAGGATCAGGCGCGCGAACACCGGGGAGCTGTTTTTT. Drawing the rest from reference TRBV2 and TRBJ2-2, the complete variable domain is EPEVTQTPSHQVTQMGQEVILRCVPISNHLYFYWYRQILGQKVEFLVSFYNNEISEKSEIFDDQFSVERPDGSNFTLKIRSTKLEDSAMYFCASRIRRANTGELFFGEGSRLTVL.

CDR3 sequence reads: CSYPRGGGEQFF. CDR3 in DNA: TGCAGCTACCCCAGGGGCGGAGGTGAGCAGTTCTTC. This rearrangement joins TRBV29-1 to TRBJ2-1; a weak D match, TRBD1 (6 bases). The ends were cut back, 8 bases at V and 9 bases at J, with 17 bases in the middle. From germline, CDR1 is SQVTM and CDR2 ANQGSEA. The CDR3 covers 12 residues.

V is TRBV5-6 and J is TRBJ1-2, with unresolved D. The CDR3 totals 12 residues. CDR1 is SGHDT, CDR2 YYEEEE, per germline. V was cut by 4 bases and J by 4 bases, with 8 bases left in between. CDR3 region: CASSRDTYGYTF. For the CDR3, the DNA is TGTGCCAGCAGCCGCGACACCTATGGCTACACCTTC.

The table lists this clone with a count of one. J is TRBJ2-5 and V is TRBV11-2; D might be TRBD2 (6 bases). Germline V lookup: CDR1 SGHAT, CDR2 FQNNGV. CDR3 length equals 16 residues. Trimming shortened V by 7 bases and J by 4 bases, and 22 bases separated the two germline ends. In nucleotides, the CDR3 is TGTGCCAGCATCCCCGGCCCCCCGGGGGTGGGAGAGACCCAGTACTTC. It encodes CASIPGPPGVGETQYF.

V usage is TRBV28 and J usage is TRBJ1-4; TRBD1 is a possible D gene (5 bases). V was trimmed by 7 bases and J by 0 bases, leaving 12 bases between them. The CDR3 has 15 amino acids. The germline V gene has CDR1 MDHEN and CDR2 SYDVKM. The CDR3: CASTARQTTNEKLFF. CDR3 in DNA: TGTGCCAGCACCGCAAGACAGACAACTAATGAAAAACTGTTTTTT. The complete variable domain, with remaining parts taken from reference TRBV28 and TRBJ1-4, reads DVKVTQSSRYLVKRTGEKVFLECVQDMDHENMFWYRQDPGLGLRLIYFSYDVKMKEKGDIPEGYSVSREKKERFSLILESASTNQTSMYLCASTARQTTNEKLFFGSGTQLSVL.

By sample share, this clone is medium-sized. V and J are TRBV7-8 and TRBJ1-3; 11 bases fit TRBD1. J gave up 0 bases and V 5 bases, and 3 bases lay outside the gene matches. The CDR3 loop spans 16 amino acids. In germline, CDR1 is SGHVS, CDR2 FQNEAQ. CDR3 bases: TGTGCCAGCAGCCCCGGGACAGGGGGCTCTGGAAACACCATATATTTT. The encoded protein is CASSPGTGGSGNTIYF.

This chain joins TRBV6-5 and TRBJ2-7, with 13 bases lining up with TRBD2. The V and J ends lost 10 bases and 0 bases, in that order; junction bases with no gene match: 6. In germline, CDR1 is MNHEY, CDR2 SVGAGI. The CDR3 has 15 amino acids. This chain's CDR3 is CATWGLAGLSYEQYF. Written as DNA, the CDR3 is TGTGCCACCTGGGGACTAGCGGGGCTCTCCTACGAGCAGTACTTC.

The chain recombines TRBV7-3 with TRBJ2-3; TRBD2 aligns across 7 bases. J lost 9 bases, V lost 5 bases, and 11 bases had no gene match. Germline V gives CDR1 SGHTA, CDR2 FQGTGA. This CDR3 comprises 14 residues. CDR3 loop: CASSPNLAGATQYF. CDR3 nucleotide sequence: TGTGCCAGCAGCCCAAACCTCGCGGGAGCCACGCAGTATTTT.

V and J are TRBV18 and TRBJ1-1; 8 positions agree with TRBD1. Trimming at V came to 3 bases and at J to 5 bases, leaving 5 bases not matched to a gene. The germline V gene has CDR1 KGHSH and CDR2 LQKENI. This CDR3 is built from 14 residues. The CDR3 nucleotides are TGTGCCAGCTCACCGGGACAGGCAGGGACTGAAGCTTTCTTT. It codes for CASSPGQAGTEAFF.

The chain couples TRBV15 to TRBJ2-7; 12 bases fit TRBD1. Germline values: CDR1 LNHNV, CDR2 YYDKDF (reference sequence). Trimming cost V 5 bases and J 5 bases; bases outside gene matches: 7. The CDR3 has 15 amino acids. This CDR3 is CATSLGQGAHHEQYV. Written as DNA, the CDR3 is TGTGCCACCAGCTTGGGACAGGGGGCGCACCACGAGCAGTACGTC.

V and J are TRBV7-9 and TRBJ1-4; D not certain. Trimming shortened V by 1 base and J by 6 bases, and 6 bases separated the two germline ends. Per germline, CDR1 SEHNR and CDR2 FQNEAQ (reference sequence). The CDR3 loop spans 13 amino acids. CDR3 sequence: CASSLGLDEKLFF. CDR3 nucleotide sequence: TGTGCCAGCAGCTTAGGACTGGATGAAAAACTGTTTTTT.

The count of this clone is one. This chain links TRBV19 with TRBJ1-6; TRBD1 aligns across 11 bases. Germline CDR1 reads LNHDA; CDR2 reads SQIVND (reference sequence). The CDR3 covers 19 residues. Trimming cost V 6 bases and J 0 bases; bases outside gene matches: 10. This chain's CDR3 is CASSPAGTGGSSYNSPLHF. In DNA form, the CDR3 reads TGTGCCAGTAGCCCCGCCGGGACAGGGGGGAGCTCCTATAATTCACCCCTCCACTTT.

The chain employs TRBV5-1 and TRBJ2-2, with TRBD1 matching 8 bases. With V trimmed by 4 bases and J by 5 bases, 4 bases remained unmatched. Germline CDR1 reads SGHRS; CDR2 reads YFSETQ. This CDR3 is 14 amino acids long. The CDR3 loop reads CASSLNRGTGELFF. The CDR3 bases are TGCGCCAGCAGCCTAAACAGGGGGACCGGGGAGCTGTTTTTT.

The genes are TRBV14 and TRBJ2-4; 7 bases are a match to TRBD2. The CDR3 runs to 14 residues. Germline V gene data show CDR1 as SGHDN and CDR2 as FVKESK. V shed 2 bases, J shed 6 bases, and the junction held 4 bases outside the gene matches. The CDR3 here is CASSQPGLPNIQYF. CDR3 bases: TGTGCCAGCAGCCAACCGGGACTACCAAACATTCAGTACTTC. The full variable domain, in which reference TRBV14 and TRBJ2-4 provide the parts outside the CDR3, is EAGVTQFPSHSVIEKGQTVTLRCDPISGHDNLYWYRRVMGKEIKFLLHFVKESKQDESGMPNNRFLAERTGGTYSTLKVQPAELEDSGVYFCASSQPGLPNIQYFGAGTRLSVL.

The V call is TRBV6-5, the J call TRBJ2-2; the match to TRBD1 covers 7 bases. V shed 2 bases and J 4 bases; nucleotides not matched to a gene: 4. The length of the CDR3 is 15 residues. The germline V gene encodes CDR1 MNHEY and CDR2 SVGAGI. This CDR3 reads CASSYTTGFTGELFF. CDR3 nucleotide sequence: TGTGCCAGCAGTTACACGACAGGGTTCACCGGGGAGCTGTTTTTT.

Concerning this clone: One junction end does not reproduce the germline sequence, and a read error may be involved. This rearrangement joins TRBV6-1 to TRBJ1-5; D remains ambiguous. The germline V gene has CDR1 MNHNS and CDR2 SASEGT. The CDR3 is 16 amino acids. The CDR3 bases are TGTGCCAGCACTGAAAGCGGGGAAGGGCTATGGCAGCCCCAGCATTTT. Its translation is CASTESGEGLWQPQHF.

The J gene is TRBJ2-7, the V gene TRBV7-2; D is perhaps TRBD1 (6 bases). The length of the CDR3 is 15 residues. Per the germline V gene, CDR1 is SGHTA and CDR2 is FQGNSA. Trimming took off 2 bases at V and 2 bases at J, with 13 bases between the two ends. The CDR3 region is CASSLFRGQTYEQYF. CDR3 sequence (DNA): TGTGCCAGCAGCTTATTCCGTGGACAGACCTACGAGCAGTACTTC. The complete variable domain, with remaining parts taken from reference TRBV7-2 and TRBJ2-7, reads GAGVSQSPSNKVTEKGKDVELRCDPISGHTALYWYRQSLGQGLEFLIYFQGNSAPDKSGLPSDRFSAERTGGSVSTLTIQRTQQEDSAVYLCASSLFRGQTYEQYFGPGTRLTVT.

V is TRBV28 and J is TRBJ1-2; the D is unclear. Germline V gives CDR1 MDHEN, CDR2 SYDVKM. The CDR3 has 11 residues. The V and J ends lost 5 bases and 3 bases respectively, with 4 bases between them. DNA for the CDR3: TGTGCCAGCAGTACAGACTATGGCTACACCTTC. Translation gives CASSTDYGYTF.

This clone was found once. This rearrangement joins TRBV27 to TRBJ2-3; D is uncertain. The germline V gene has CDR1 MNHEY and CDR2 SMNVEV (reference sequence). V was clipped by 1 base and J by 5 bases, with 7 bases between them. The CDR3 has 13 residues. The CDR3 region has the DNA TGTGCCAGCAGTTTATGGCAGGAAGATACGCAGTATTTT. Protein sequence: CASSLWQEDTQYF.

The chain couples TRBV12-5 to TRBJ1-1; 9 bases are a match to TRBD1. This CDR3 is built from 17 residues. The germline V gene encodes CDR1 LGHNT and CDR2 FRNRAP. V lost 0 bases and J lost 2; bases outside the gene matches: 7. The CDR3 DNA is TGTGCTAGTGGTTTGGTACTCGGGACAGGGACTAACACTGAAGCTTTCTTT. Its translation is CASGLVLGTGTNTEAFF.